These 29 T cell receptor beta chains share one sample of origin, sequenced in a study of T cells in Graves' hyperthyroidism and ophthalmopathy. TCR beta CDR3 sequences were amplified from RNA transcripts. The HTBI primer set was used in a first-round RT-PCR of the TCR CDR3. TCRdb used MiXCR to reprocess the multiplex PCR reads, holding one entry per CDR3 protein. In the table there are 350,000 to 450,000 distinct CDR3 sequences, about 14% of which are singletons. The specimen sequenced was blood. The source is a man aged 45 to 65 with Graves' ophthalmopathy.

This clonotype was observed a few times. The chain joins TRBV12-3 or TRBV12-4 to TRBJ1-2, with D perhaps matching TRBD1 (5 bases). V shed 4 bases and J shed 1 base, with 10 bases lying between them. The CDR3 has 14 residues. CDR3 bases: TGTGCCAGCAGTTACCGGGACCTTAACTATGGCTACACCTTC. As protein: CASSYRDLNYGYTF.

The chain recombines TRBV19 with TRBJ1-2; no firm D call. Germline V CDR1 and CDR2: LNHDA, SQIVND (reference sequence). V was trimmed by 1 base and J by 9 bases, leaving 6 bases between them. The CDR3 consists of 11 residues. CDR3 nucleotides: TGTGCCAGTAGTATAGTAGGGAGCTACACCTTC. Its translation: CASSIVGSYTF. The whole variable domain, filled in from reference TRBV19 and TRBJ1-2, reads DGGITQSPKYLFRKEGQNVTLSCEQNLNHDAMYWYRQDPGQGLRLIYYSQIVNDFQKGDIAEGYSVSREKKESFPLTVTSAQKNPTAFYLCASSIVGSYTFGSGTRLTVV.

There are a few counts of this clonotype. The V call is TRBV12-3 or TRBV12-4, the J call TRBJ2-1; 10 bases align to TRBD2. This CDR3 region has 13 residues. Trimming took 7 bases from V and 6 from J; bases not matched to a gene: 3. In DNA form, the CDR3 reads TGTGCCAGCAAAAAGCGGGAGGGCAATGAGCAGTTCTTC. This sequence encodes CASKKREGNEQFF.

This clonotype was observed at least ten times. V gene TRBV20-1 combines with J gene TRBJ2-7, with 8 bases fitting TRBD2. The CDR3 has 15 residues. Trimming removed 5 bases from V and 7 bases from J; junction bases left unmatched: 16. CDR1 DFQATT and CDR2 SNEGSKA come from the germline V gene (reference sequence). The DNA of the CDR3 is TGCAGTGCTCCCACGATTGGCGGACGGGGGGGTGAGCAGTACTTC. Translation gives CSAPTIGGRGGEQYF.

In its sample, this clonotype was seen a few times. The V call is TRBV5-4, the J call TRBJ2-6, with D perhaps TRBD2 (5 bases). Germline lookup yields CDR1 SGHNT and CDR2 YYREEE (reference sequence). V lost 2 bases, J lost 0 bases, and 12 bases lay in between. The CDR3 extends over 17 amino acids. The chain's CDR3 is CASSLAAEDSGANVLTF. The DNA for the CDR3 is TGTGCCAGCAGCTTAGCAGCGGAAGACTCTGGGGCCAACGTCCTGACTTTC.

The chain combines TRBV2 with TRBJ2-7; 10 bases map to TRBD2. Germline loops: CDR1 SNHLY, CDR2 FYNNEI. CDR3 length equals 15 residues. J gave up 1 base and V 4 bases, and 4 bases lay outside the gene matches. The CDR3 DNA reads as TGTGCCAGCAGTGGGGCTAGCGGGAGTTCCTACGAGCAGTACTTC. Its protein product is CASSGASGSSYEQYF.

The chain uses TRBV11-2 and TRBJ2-1; 8 bases are a match to TRBD1. Losses at the gene ends were 1 base for V and 4 bases for J; bases not matched to a gene: 3. CDR1 is SGHAT, CDR2 FQNNGV, per germline. This CDR3 is built from 15 residues. The CDR3 region is CASSLGTGTYNEQFF. CDR3 sequence (DNA): TGTGCCAGCAGCTTAGGGACAGGGACTTACAATGAGCAGTTCTTC.

This clonotype was seen repeatedly, ten times or more. The chain joins TRBV20-1 to TRBJ2-7; unclear D gene. This CDR3 spans 13 amino acids. V shed 6 bases and J shed 0 bases, with 12 bases lying between them. CDR1 and CDR2 from the germline V gene are DFQATT and SNEGSKA (reference sequence). The CDR3 DNA sequence: TGCAGTGCCGACCCACTGACCTCCTACGAGCAGTACTTC. Protein product: CSADPLTSYEQYF.

The genes are TRBV5-8 and TRBJ2-3, with 12 bases aligning to TRBD2. The junction had 10 bases not matched to a gene; V was cut back by 4 bases and J by 4 bases. Germline V gene sequence: CDR1 SGHTS, CDR2 YDEGEE. The length of the CDR3 is 17 residues. This chain's CDR3 is CASSHSRLAGVADTQYF. Here the CDR3 DNA reads TGTGCCAGCAGCCACTCAAGACTAGCGGGAGTAGCAGATACGCAGTATTTT.

This clonotype has a count of ten or more. The chain is built from TRBV3-1 and TRBJ2-7; D not certain. Trimming took off 3 bases at V and 7 bases at J, with 7 bases between the two ends. CDR1 and CDR2 (germline): LGHDT, YNNKEL (reference sequence). There are 11 residues in the CDR3. As DNA, the CDR3 is TGTGCCAGCAGCCAGATGGGGGAGCAGTACTTC. It translates to CASSQMGEQYF.

This clonotype was counted ten times or more. The CDR3 DNA follows: TGTGCCAGCAGTTTGGGGGCCCTTCAGGGAGAGACCCAGTACTTC. Translated: CASSLGALQGETQYF. This chain links TRBV12-3 or TRBV12-4 with TRBJ2-5; a weak D match, TRBD1 (6 bases). This CDR3 has 15 amino acids. Trimming took 3 bases from V and 4 from J, leaving 15 bases between them.

This clonotype was seen ten or more times. The rearrangement uses TRBV7-2 and TRBJ2-5; no firm D call. CDR3 size: 13 residues. The V end lost 0 bases, the J end lost 5 bases, and 7 bases lay between the germline ends. Germline V gene lookup returns CDR1 SGHTA and CDR2 FQGNSA. CDR3 sequence reads: CASSLARRETQYF. In nucleotides, the CDR3 is TGTGCCAGCAGCTTAGCCCGTCGGGAGACCCAGTACTTC.

This clonotype was recorded many times. This chain joins TRBV7-8 and TRBJ1-5, with D possibly matching TRBD1 (5 bases). This CDR3 region has 19 residues. The V and J ends lost 2 bases and 0 bases respectively, with 20 bases between them. Germline assignment: CDR1 SGHVS and CDR2 FQNEAQ. CDR3 in amino acids: CASSLKSWNRRNSNQPQHF. CDR3 DNA: TGTGCCAGCAGCTTAAAATCGTGGAACAGGCGTAATAGCAATCAGCCCCAGCATTTT.

This clonotype has more than one count but fewer than ten. The chain joins TRBV9 to TRBJ1-2; D unresolved. Germline V lookup: CDR1 SGDLS, CDR2 YYNGEE. Trimming pared 0 bases from V and 6 bases from J, leaving 21 bases between. The CDR3 consists of 17 residues. The chain's CDR3 is CASSVVPEGFVGDGYTF. CDR3 sequence (DNA): TGTGCCAGCAGCGTAGTCCCAGAGGGTTTCGTCGGCGATGGCTACACCTTC.

This clonotype appeared a few times. The chain combines TRBV11-3 with TRBJ2-3; 7 bases agree with TRBD1. Trimming at V came to 5 bases and at J to 4 bases, leaving 3 bases not matched to a gene. CDR1 and CDR2 (germline): SGHNT, YENEEA. This CDR3 contains 13 residues. CDR3 residues: CASSDDRADTQYF. The CDR3 DNA follows: TGTGCCAGCAGCGACGACAGGGCAGATACGCAGTATTTT.

This clonotype has just a few counts. The chain couples TRBV29-1 to TRBJ1-2, with TRBD1 matching over 10 bases. Trimming removed 2 bases from V and 11 bases from J; junction bases left unmatched: 14. The CDR3 has 15 residues. Germline assignment: CDR1 SQVTM and CDR2 ANQGSEA. The CDR3 here is CSVEKGQGDQFRYTF. The DNA for the CDR3 is TGCAGCGTTGAAAAAGGACAGGGGGATCAATTCAGGTACACCTTC.

This clonotype showed up many times. The J gene is TRBJ1-4, the V gene TRBV12-3 or TRBV12-4; no clear D. CDR3 length: 14 residues. Trimming took off 3 bases at V and 5 bases at J, with 10 bases between the two ends. The CDR3 here is CASSFWSGNEKLFF. CDR3 DNA: TGTGCCAGCAGTTTCTGGTCGGGGAATGAAAAACTGTTTTTT.

This clonotype was detected ten times or more. J is TRBJ1-1 and V is TRBV5-1; no clear D. The CDR3 sequence is 14 residues long. CDR1 and CDR2 from the germline V gene are SGHRS and YFSETQ. V was cut by 1 base and J by 6 bases, with 13 bases left in between. The CDR3 sequence: CASSLTFAGAEAFF. DNA of the CDR3: TGCGCCAGCAGCTTGACGTTTGCAGGAGCTGAAGCTTTCTTT.

This clonotype was detected a few times. The chain couples TRBV6-6 to TRBJ2-3, with no clear D. Germline-derived CDR1 and CDR2 are MNHNY and SVGAGI (reference sequence). V was shortened by 0 bases and J by 0 bases, with 7 bases between the two germline ends. This CDR3 is built from 15 residues. The CDR3 nucleotides read TGTGCCAGCAGTTACTCCTCGGCTAGCACAGATACGCAGTATTTT. Amino acid sequence: CASSYSSASTDTQYF.

This rearrangement joins TRBV7-8 to TRBJ1-2; 8 nucleotides align to TRBD1. Per germline, CDR1 SGHVS and CDR2 FQNEAQ. There are 15 residues in the CDR3. V lost 3 bases, J lost 8 bases, and 11 bases stayed unmatched. The CDR3 region is CASSFREGTGGGYTF. For the CDR3, the DNA is TGTGCCAGCAGCTTCCGCGAGGGGACAGGTGGCGGCTACACCTTC. The full variable domain, rest sourced from reference TRBV7-8 and TRBJ1-2, is GAGVSQSPRYKVAKRGQDVALRCDPISGHVSLFWYQQALGQGPEFLTYFQNEAQLDKSGLPSDRFFAERPEGSVSTLKIQRTQQEDSAVYLCASSFREGTGGGYTFGSGTRLTVV.

This clonotype was recorded at least ten times. The rearrangement links TRBV2 to TRBJ2-1; TRBD2 matches 7 bases. J was trimmed by 4 bases and V by 3 bases; bases with no gene match: 9. CDR1 is SNHLY, CDR2 FYNNEI, per germline. There are 16 residues in the CDR3. The CDR3 here is CASSDTAGESYNEQFF. For the CDR3, the DNA is TGTGCCAGCAGTGATACCGCGGGAGAATCTTACAATGAGCAGTTCTTC.

As to this clonotype: Since no conserved phenylalanine or tryptophan closes the CDR3, a read error is the likely cause. This sequence joins TRBV30 and TRBJ2-1; D possibly corresponds to TRBD2 (5 bases). Germline V lookup: CDR1 GTSNPN, CDR2 SVGIG (reference sequence). The CDR3 is made up of 13 amino acids. Trimming shortened V by 3 bases and J by 0 bases, and 6 bases separated the two germline ends. As DNA, the CDR3 is TGTGCCTGGAGCCGGGACTCCTACAATGAGCAGTTCCTC. Protein product: CAWSRDSYNEQFL.

This chain connects TRBV19 to TRBJ2-5, with D possibly called TRBD1 or TRBD2 (5 bases each). Germline values: CDR1 LNHDA, CDR2 SQIVND (reference sequence). This CDR3 region has 16 residues. Trimming took 6 bases from V and 1 from J, leaving 18 bases between them. The DNA of the CDR3 is TGTGCCAGTAGAACTACCGATGGGACCCCCCAAGAGACCCAGTACTTC. This codes for CASRTTDGTPQETQYF.

This clonotype was observed many times. This chain links TRBV30 with TRBJ2-5, with TRBD2 matching over 10 bases. The CDR3 sequence is 13 residues long. The germline gives CDR1 GTSNPN, CDR2 SVGIG (reference sequence). J was trimmed by 5 bases and V by 7 bases; bases with no gene match: 7. The CDR3: CASLAGEGETQYF. DNA for the CDR3: TGTGCCTCCCTAGCGGGAGAGGGGGAGACCCAGTACTTC.

In this sample, this clonotype turned up many times. The chain combines TRBV3-1 with TRBJ1-1; 10 nucleotides align to TRBD1. Germline CDR1 and CDR2: LGHDT and YNNKEL (reference sequence). The CDR3 is made up of 15 amino acids. V lost 0 bases, J lost 10 bases, and 8 bases stayed unmatched. The CDR3 sequence is CASSQDPTGTGAAFF. The DNA for the CDR3 is TGTGCCAGCAGCCAAGACCCGACCGGGACAGGGGCAGCTTTCTTT.

This clonotype appeared a few times. The chain links TRBV7-6 to TRBJ2-3; TRBD2 agrees at 10 bases. Trimming removed 5 bases from V and 2 bases from J; junction bases left unmatched: 10. The CDR3 spans 17 residues. Per germline, CDR1 SGHVS and CDR2 FNYEAQ. The CDR3 nucleotides are TGTGCCAGCAGCGCTGGTAGCGGGAGGCCGAACACAGATACGCAGTATTTT. Protein: CASSAGSGRPNTDTQYF. Full variable domain (outside the CDR3, taken from reference TRBV7-6 and TRBJ2-3): GAGVSQSPRYKVTKRGQDVALRCDPISGHVSLYWYRQALGQGPEFLTYFNYEAQQDKSGLPNDRFSAERPEGSISTLTIQRTEQRDSAMYRCASSAGSGRPNTDTQYFGPGTRLTVL.

This clonotype was detected a few times. The genes are TRBV10-3 and TRBJ1-6, with D possibly being TRBD1 (6 bases). The V end lost 2 bases, the J end lost 7 bases, and 9 bases lay between the germline ends. Germline CDR1 and CDR2: ENHRY and SYGVKD. The CDR3 is 14 amino acids. The CDR3 protein is CAISEGGANSPLHF. CDR3 coding DNA: TGTGCCATCAGTGAGGGGGGGGCCAATTCACCCCTCCACTTT.

This clonotype was recorded many times. This chain connects TRBV20-1 to TRBJ2-1; D remains unclear. This CDR3 contains 15 residues. Per the germline V gene, CDR1 is DFQATT and CDR2 is SNEGSKA (reference sequence). V was pared by 2 bases and J by 4 bases, with 15 bases between. The chain's CDR3 is CSARIDGMMYNEQFF. The CDR3 DNA follows: TGCAGTGCTAGAATAGACGGTATGATGTACAATGAGCAGTTCTTC.

The chain is built from TRBV19 and TRBJ1-1; no clear D. CDR1 is LNHDA and CDR2 is SQIVND in the germline V gene (reference sequence). This CDR3 is 16 amino acids long. V lost 1 base and J 0 bases, leaving 12 bases between the germline ends. CDR3 bases: TGTGCCAGTAGTATAGGCAGCCGACGCATGAACACTGAAGCTTTCTTT. Its protein product is CASSIGSRRMNTEAFF.